A single sample is the source of the 17 T cell receptor beta chains below, sequenced in a study of cytomegalovirus exposure and HLA in healthy donors. 60 Vbeta and 13 Jbeta primers were used in PCR. Produced via immunoSEQ multiplex PCR; TCRdb's table is partial and in-frame only. The table lists 110,000 or so clones, around 77% of them singletons. Sequenced material: PBMCs. These receptors were taken from a woman aged 30 to 39 in good health and CMV-seropositive.

The chain recombines TRBV19 with TRBJ2-2; TRBD2 matches 12 bases. The CDR3 extends over 17 amino acids. Germline CDR1 LNHDA, CDR2 SQIVND (reference sequence). The trim removed 3 bases at V and 5 bases at J, leaving 7 bases unmatched. CDR3: CASSMQLAGGGTGELFF. The CDR3, as DNA: TGTGCCAGTAGTATGCAACTAGCGGGAGGTGGAACCGGGGAGCTGTTTTTT.

This clone was recorded only once. The genes are TRBV15 and TRBJ1-5; a weak D match, TRBD1 (6 bases). CDR1 and CDR2 (germline): LNHNV, YYDKDF (reference sequence). Trimming removed 4 bases at V and 7 bases at J, with 11 bases between. This CDR3 contains 13 residues. The CDR3 sequence: CATSIDRSQPQHF. In DNA form, the CDR3 reads TGTGCCACCAGCATCGACAGGTCCCAGCCCCAGCATTTT.

The chain uses TRBV2 and TRBJ2-5, with D possibly TRBD2 on 6 matching bases. The CDR3 sequence is 16 residues long. The germline V gene encodes CDR1 SNHLY and CDR2 FYNNEI. V lost 0 bases to trimming and J lost 2 bases, with 13 bases between them. The CDR3, as DNA: TGTGCCAGCAGTGAAGCTGACGGGACTCCACAAGAGACCCAGTACTTC. Translating gives CASSEADGTPQETQYF.

The count of this clone is one. The rearrangement links TRBV2 to TRBJ2-3, with D perhaps TRBD1 (6 bases). V shed 6 bases and J shed 4 bases, with 8 bases lying between them. Germline V CDR1 and CDR2: SNHLY, FYNNEI. This CDR3 region has 12 residues. The chain's CDR3 is CASSQGPDTQYF. The CDR3 nucleotides are TGTGCCAGCAGCCAGGGGCCAGATACGCAGTATTTT.

CDR3 protein: CASSDSITGSYGYTF. CDR3 coding DNA: TGTGCCAGCAGTGATAGTATTACAGGGAGCTATGGCTACACCTTC. The J gene is TRBJ1-2, the V gene TRBV25-1; D is possibly TRBD1 (6 bases). CDR1 MGHDK and CDR2 SYGVNS come from the germline V gene. The CDR3 runs 15 residues. Trimming pared 3 bases from V and 4 bases from J, leaving 15 bases between.

CDR3 loop: CASSFGQIKQAFF. The CDR3 nucleotides are TGCGCCAGCAGCTTTGGACAGATTAAGCAAGCTTTCTTT. V gene TRBV5-1 combines with J gene TRBJ1-1; the D gene is possibly TRBD1 (6 bases). Germline V lookup: CDR1 SGHRS, CDR2 YFSETQ. The CDR3 has 13 amino acids. Trimming shortened V by 2 bases and J by 9 bases, and 14 bases separated the two germline ends.

V and J are TRBV5-1 and TRBJ1-4; the match to TRBD1 covers 7 bases. V lost 4 bases to trimming and J lost 0 bases; unmatched junction nucleotides: 6. The CDR3 consists of 16 residues. CDR1 and CDR2 (germline): SGHRS, YFSETQ. In nucleotides, the CDR3 is TGCGCCAGCAGCACATCCACAGGGGCAACTAATGAAAAACTGTTTTTT. Protein product: CASSTSTGATNEKLFF.

The chain uses TRBV6-1 and TRBJ2-7; 11 positions agree with TRBD1. With V trimmed by 3 bases and J by 5 bases, 9 bases remained unmatched. From germline, CDR1 is MNHNS and CDR2 SASEGT. The CDR3 is 16 residues long. CDR3 DNA: TGTGCCAGCAGTGAGAGGACAGGGGGCGCTTGGAACGAGCAGTACTTC. Amino acid sequence: CASSERTGGAWNEQYF.

The chain uses TRBV7-3 and TRBJ2-1, with 10 bases that match TRBD2. Trimming removed 2 bases from V and 9 bases from J; junction bases left unmatched: 4. The CDR3 runs 14 residues. Germline V gene data show CDR1 as SGHTA and CDR2 as FQGTGA. The CDR3, as DNA: TGTGCCAGCAGCTTATCAGGGACTAGCGCTGAGCAGTTCTTC. Translated: CASSLSGTSAEQFF. The full variable domain, rest sourced from reference TRBV7-3 and TRBJ2-1, is GAGVSQTPSNKVTEKGKYVELRCDPISGHTALYWYRQSLGQGPEFLIYFQGTGAADDSGLPNDRFFAVRPEGSVSTLKIQRTERGDSAVYLCASSLSGTSAEQFFGPGTRLTVL.

The chain joins TRBV7-9 to TRBJ2-7, with TRBD1 matching over 10 bases. CDR1 is SEHNR and CDR2 is FQNEAQ in the germline V gene (reference sequence). J was trimmed by 12 bases and V by 5 bases; bases with no gene match: 16. The length of the CDR3 is 15 residues. In nucleotides, the CDR3 is TGTGCCAGCAGCCCTCCGGGACAGGGGTTCTTGGGTCTGTACTTC. Its translation: CASSPPGQGFLGLYF.

V gene TRBV4-1 combines with J gene TRBJ2-7; 12 bases line up with TRBD2. The CDR3 loop spans 14 amino acids. V gave up 4 bases and J gave up 3 bases; unmatched junction bases: 1. The germline V gene encodes CDR1 MGHRA and CDR2 YSYEKL. The CDR3 region is CASSLTSGSYEQYF. CDR3 sequence (DNA): TGCGCCAGCAGCCTGACTAGCGGGAGCTACGAGCAGTACTTC.

V gene TRBV28 combines with J gene TRBJ2-7; TRBD2 aligns across 7 bases. Looked up from germline, CDR1 is MDHEN and CDR2 is SYDVKM. The CDR3 consists of 14 residues. J was trimmed by 0 bases and V by 6 bases; bases with no gene match: 5. CDR3 nucleotides: TGTGCCAGCAGCCCTTGGGGGGGCTCCTACGAGCAGTACTTC. The encoded protein is CASSPWGGSYEQYF.

The rearrangement joins TRBV5-4 to TRBJ2-3; D gene uncertain. Germline V CDR1 and CDR2: SGHNT, YYREEE (reference sequence). The CDR3 runs to 14 residues. With 5 bases removed from V and 4 bases from J, the gap between germline ends came to 14 bases. This CDR3 is CASSSEAVSDTQYF. The CDR3 nucleotides are TGTGCCAGCAGTTCAGAGGCAGTCTCAGATACGCAGTATTTT.

The chain uses TRBV6-1 and TRBJ1-1; D is perhaps TRBD1 (6 bases). CDR1 MNHNS and CDR2 SASEGT come from the germline V gene. The V gene lost 2 bases and the J gene lost 0 bases, with 16 bases spanning the gap. The CDR3 length is 17 residues. The CDR3: CASSEQLRQVLNTEAFF. The CDR3, as DNA: TGTGCCAGCAGTGAACAATTACGACAGGTTTTGAACACTGAAGCTTTCTTT.

V gene TRBV9 combines with J gene TRBJ1-1; TRBD1 aligns across 10 bases. CDR3 length: 16 residues. V lost 3 bases, J lost 7 bases, and 12 bases stayed unmatched. Germline CDR1 and CDR2: SGDLS and YYNGEE. The CDR3 here is CASSAGLRDRGGEAFF. The CDR3 region has the DNA TGTGCCAGCAGCGCGGGCCTAAGGGACAGGGGAGGTGAAGCTTTCTTT.

The genes are TRBV10-3 and TRBJ2-1, with a tentative D call TRBD2 (6 bases). Germline CDR1 and CDR2: ENHRY and SYGVKD. The length of the CDR3 is 19 residues. The germline V and J ends were trimmed by 3 bases and 7 bases, with 28 bases remaining between them. The CDR3 is CAISEGYGGISRQSNEQFF. The CDR3 region has the DNA TGTGCCATCAGTGAAGGCTACGGCGGGATCTCGAGGCAGTCGAATGAGCAGTTCTTC.

In this sample, this clone turned up a few times. The chain is built from TRBV5-1 and TRBJ2-1; D perhaps matches TRBD2 (6 bases). V was shortened by 0 bases and J by 1 base, with 8 bases between the two germline ends. The CDR3 extends over 15 amino acids. CDR1 is SGHRS and CDR2 is YFSETQ in the germline V gene. This CDR3 is CASSLVRGSYNEQFF. For the CDR3, the DNA is TGCGCCAGCAGCTTGGTGCGGGGTTCCTACAATGAGCAGTTCTTC.